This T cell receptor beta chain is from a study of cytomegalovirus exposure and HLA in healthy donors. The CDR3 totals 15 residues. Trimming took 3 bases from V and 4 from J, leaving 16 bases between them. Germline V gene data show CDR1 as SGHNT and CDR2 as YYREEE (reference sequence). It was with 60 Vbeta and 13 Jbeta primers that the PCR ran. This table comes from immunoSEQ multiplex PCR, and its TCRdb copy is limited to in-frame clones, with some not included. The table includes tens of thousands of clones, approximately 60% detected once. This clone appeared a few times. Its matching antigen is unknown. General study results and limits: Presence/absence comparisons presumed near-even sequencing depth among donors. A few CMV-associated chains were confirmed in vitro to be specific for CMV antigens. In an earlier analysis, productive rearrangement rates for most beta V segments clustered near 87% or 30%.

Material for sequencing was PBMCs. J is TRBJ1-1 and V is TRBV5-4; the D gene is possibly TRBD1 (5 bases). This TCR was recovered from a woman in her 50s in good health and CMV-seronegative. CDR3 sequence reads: CASSSEPQEGTEAFF. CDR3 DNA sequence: TGTGCCAGCAGCTCGGAACCACAGGAGGGCACTGAAGCTTTCTTT.